Sequencing of this T cell receptor beta chain was carried out in a study of blood T cell repertoires in COVID-19. Study as a whole: COVID-19 samples from acute and convalescent phases originated in the United States, Italy and Spain. The analysed material was cDNA or gDNA that came from T cells, B-cell-depleted T cells, or PBMCs.

V was shortened by 6 bases and J by 4 bases, with 12 bases between the two germline ends. CDR1 is SNHLY and CDR2 is FYNNEI in the germline V gene. The CDR3 extends over 14 amino acids. Per the authors' pipeline: Amplification of reference gene primers was used by the study to estimate nucleated cell counts. Produced via immunoSEQ multiplex PCR; TCRdb's table is partial and in-frame only. V, J and clone size derive from that table, while D and trimming were established from the DNA sequence. The table records tens of thousands of clones, approximately 80% of them present only once. The V gene is TRBV2, the J gene TRBJ1-4; D is perhaps TRBD1 (5 bases). The specimen was peripheral blood. This sequence originates from a man over 45 with active or convalescent COVID-19. The CDR3 region is CASRRTGVNEKLFF. In DNA, the CDR3 is TGTGCCAGCAGAAGGACGGGGGTTAATGAAAAACTGTTTTTT.